The sequence of this TCR beta chain was determined in a study of vaccination effects on CD4 cells after COVID-19. Clones were read by immunoSEQ multiplex PCR, and TCRdb kept only the in-frame ones, dropping some. The data contain tens of thousands of clones, around 70% of them singletons. When less than 11 days of culture had elapsed, CD4+ T cells were isolated. Each person got two doses of an mRNA SARS-CoV-2 vaccine, BNT162b2 or mRNA-1273. With respect to this clone: Its antigen is not known.

The study, taken as a whole, reports: There was marked clonal contraction among infection- and vaccine-induced clones late after vaccination.

The specimen was CD4+ T cells from PBMCs cultured without peptide, collected after COVID-19 vaccination. This TCR came from a human donor who received a COVID-19 vaccine.

The CDR3 spells CASSQFQGRTEAFF. As DNA, the CDR3 is TGCGCCAGCAGCCAATTCCAGGGGAGGACTGAAGCTTTCTTT. The rearrangement joins TRBV4-3 to TRBJ1-1; TRBD1 might be the D (6 bases). The CDR3 is 14 amino acids. Trimming stripped 2 bases from V and 5 bases from J, with 12 bases between. The germline V gene encodes CDR1 LGHNA and CDR2 YSLEER.